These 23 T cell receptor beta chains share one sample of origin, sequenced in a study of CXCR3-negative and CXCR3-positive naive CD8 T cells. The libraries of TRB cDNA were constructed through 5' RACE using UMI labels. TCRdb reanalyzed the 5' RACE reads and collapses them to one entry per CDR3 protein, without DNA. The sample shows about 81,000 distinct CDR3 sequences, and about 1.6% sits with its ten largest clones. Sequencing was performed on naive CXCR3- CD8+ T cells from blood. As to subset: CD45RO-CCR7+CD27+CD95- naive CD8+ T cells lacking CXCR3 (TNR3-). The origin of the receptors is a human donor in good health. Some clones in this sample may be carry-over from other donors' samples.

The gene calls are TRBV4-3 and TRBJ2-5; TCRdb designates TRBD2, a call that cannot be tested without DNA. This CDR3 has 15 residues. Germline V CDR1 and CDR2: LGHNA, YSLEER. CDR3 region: CASNRPGLVQETQYF.

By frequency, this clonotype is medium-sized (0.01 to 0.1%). The CDR3 region is CASSLDGASYNEQFF. This chain uses TRBV7-6 with TRBJ2-1; no DNA is available, so the TRBD1 call from TCRdb remains unchecked. The germline gives CDR1 SGHVS, CDR2 FNYEAQ. The CDR3 is 15 amino acids.

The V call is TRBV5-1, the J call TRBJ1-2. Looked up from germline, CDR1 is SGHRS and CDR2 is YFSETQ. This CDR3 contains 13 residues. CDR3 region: CASSPEGYDGYTF.

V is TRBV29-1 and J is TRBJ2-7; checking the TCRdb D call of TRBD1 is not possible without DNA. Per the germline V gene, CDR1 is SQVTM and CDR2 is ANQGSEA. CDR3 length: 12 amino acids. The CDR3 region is CSVEDRAYEQYF.

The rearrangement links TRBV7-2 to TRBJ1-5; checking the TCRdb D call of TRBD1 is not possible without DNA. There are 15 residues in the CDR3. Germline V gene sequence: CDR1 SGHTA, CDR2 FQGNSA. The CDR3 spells CASSLDAGFSQPQHF. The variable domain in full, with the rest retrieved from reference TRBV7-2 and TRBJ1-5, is GAGVSQSPSNKVTEKGKDVELRCDPISGHTALYWYRQSLGQGLEFLIYFQGNSAPDKSGLPSDRFSAERTGGSVSTLTIQRTQQEDSAVYLCASSLDAGFSQPQHFGDGTRLSIL.

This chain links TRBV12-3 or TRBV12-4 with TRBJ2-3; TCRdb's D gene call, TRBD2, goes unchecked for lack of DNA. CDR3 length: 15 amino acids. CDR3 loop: CASTPRGGGADTQYF.

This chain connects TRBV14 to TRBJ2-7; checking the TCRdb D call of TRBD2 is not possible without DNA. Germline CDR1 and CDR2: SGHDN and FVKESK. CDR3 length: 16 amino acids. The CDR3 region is CASSQVWGLAGAEQYF.

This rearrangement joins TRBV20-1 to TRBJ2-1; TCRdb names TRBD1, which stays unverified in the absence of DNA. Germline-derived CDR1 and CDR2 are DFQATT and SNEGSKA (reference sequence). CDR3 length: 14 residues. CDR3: CSASGQGAYNEQLF.

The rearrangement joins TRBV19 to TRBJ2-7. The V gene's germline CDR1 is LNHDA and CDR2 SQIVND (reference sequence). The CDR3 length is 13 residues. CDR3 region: CASSIAVLYEQYF.

CDR3 sequence reads: CASSVGGGTDEQYF. This chain links TRBV9 with TRBJ2-7; TCRdb calls TRBD1, which cannot be checked without DNA. This CDR3 spans 14 amino acids. The germline V gene has CDR1 SGDLS and CDR2 YYNGEE.

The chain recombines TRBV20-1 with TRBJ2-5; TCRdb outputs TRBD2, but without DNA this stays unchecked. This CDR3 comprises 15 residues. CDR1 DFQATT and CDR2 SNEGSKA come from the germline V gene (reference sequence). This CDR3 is CSARSGGLLQETQYF.

This chain's CDR3 is CASSQGAGTEAFF. This chain links TRBV6-6 with TRBJ1-1; with no DNA, the TCRdb D assignment of TRBD1 cannot be verified. CDR3 size: 13 residues. Germline CDR1 and CDR2: MNHNY and SVGAGI (reference sequence).

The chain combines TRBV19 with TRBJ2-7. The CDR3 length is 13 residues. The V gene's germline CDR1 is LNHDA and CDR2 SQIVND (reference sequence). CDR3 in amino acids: CASSNGKGHEQYF.

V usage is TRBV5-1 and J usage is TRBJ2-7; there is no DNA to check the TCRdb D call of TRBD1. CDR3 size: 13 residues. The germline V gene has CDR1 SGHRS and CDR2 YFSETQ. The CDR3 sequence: CASSWTGVGEQYF. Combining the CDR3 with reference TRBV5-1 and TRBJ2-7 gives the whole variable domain KAGVTQTPRYLIKTRGQQVTLSCSPISGHRSVSWYQQTPGQGLQFLFEYFSETQRNKGNFPGRFSGRQFSNSRSEMNVSTLELGDSALYLCASSWTGVGEQYFGPGTRLTVT.

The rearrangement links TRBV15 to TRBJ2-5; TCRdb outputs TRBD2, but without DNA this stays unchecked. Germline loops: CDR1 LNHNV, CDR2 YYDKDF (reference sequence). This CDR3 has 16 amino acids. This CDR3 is CATSSPRLAPQETQNF.

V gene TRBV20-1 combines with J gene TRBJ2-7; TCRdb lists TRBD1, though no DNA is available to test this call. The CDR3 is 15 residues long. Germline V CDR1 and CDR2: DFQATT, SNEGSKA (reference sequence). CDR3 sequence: CSANTLTGLPFEQYF.

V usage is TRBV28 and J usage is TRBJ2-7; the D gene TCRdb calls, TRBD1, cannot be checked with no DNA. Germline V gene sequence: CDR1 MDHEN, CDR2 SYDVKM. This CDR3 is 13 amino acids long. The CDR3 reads CASTGTGPHEQYF.

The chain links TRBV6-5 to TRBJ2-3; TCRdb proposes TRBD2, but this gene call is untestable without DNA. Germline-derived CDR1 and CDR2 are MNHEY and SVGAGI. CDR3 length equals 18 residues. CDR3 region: CASRRGLAGGPSTDTQYF.

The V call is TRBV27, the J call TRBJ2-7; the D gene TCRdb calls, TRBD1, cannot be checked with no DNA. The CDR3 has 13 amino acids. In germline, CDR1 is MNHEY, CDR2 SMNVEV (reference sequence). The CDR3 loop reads CAAGGRDGGEQYF.

This chain's CDR3 is CATSAPRGRNNEQFF. The genes are TRBV15 and TRBJ2-1; the D gene TCRdb calls, TRBD2, cannot be checked with no DNA. Germline lookup yields CDR1 LNHNV and CDR2 YYDKDF (reference sequence). There are 15 residues in the CDR3.

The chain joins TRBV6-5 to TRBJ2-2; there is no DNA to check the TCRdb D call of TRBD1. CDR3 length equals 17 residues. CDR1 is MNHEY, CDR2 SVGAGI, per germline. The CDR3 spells CASSLEPGHLRVGELFF.

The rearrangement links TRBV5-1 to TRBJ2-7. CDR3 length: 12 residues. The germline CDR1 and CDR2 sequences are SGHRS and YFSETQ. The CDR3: CASSSAGYEQYF.

The CDR3 loop is CASSSGTSGYLRQYF. The chain has TRBV12-3 or TRBV12-4 and TRBJ2-7; with no DNA, the TCRdb D assignment of TRBD2 cannot be verified. This CDR3 spans 15 amino acids.